This TCR beta chain was found in a study of T-cell reconstitution after alpha-beta-depleted transplantation in children. General observations from the study: Several hundred graft clones that had expanded were reportedly the source of alpha-beta T cells about two months after transplant. By one year post-transplant, T-cell counts and diversity largely arose from T cells that were newly produced.

Molecular barcoding with unique molecular identifiers was used for the TCRbeta library. Each CDR3 protein is one row after TCRdb ran MiXCR on the PCR reads. The sample holds approximately 520,000 distinct CDR3 sequences, over 10% seen once. Trimming at V came to 6 bases and at J to 6 bases, leaving 12 bases not matched to a gene. This CDR3 spans 15 amino acids. On this clonotype itself: As yet, its antigen is unknown.

The receptor was isolated from a female patient aged 2-15 years who had a stem cell transplant for aplastic anemia, so the T cells may come from the graft donor. The rearrangement joins TRBV12-3 or TRBV12-4 to TRBJ2-3; 7 nucleotides match TRBD1. The sample in question was PBMCs, mostly from graft donor cells, obtained 180 days after TCRalphabeta/CD19-depleted stem cell transplant. The DNA of the CDR3 is TGTGCCAGCAGCCCAGGGACAGTAGTGCGGGATACGCAGTATTTT. This sequence encodes CASSPGTVVRDTQYF.